This note documents a single TCR beta chain sequence. The data were taken from a study of blood T cell repertoires in COVID-19. At the level of the study: Samples came from the United States, Italy and Spain, spanning acute and convalescent COVID-19.

TCRdb's copy holds only in-frame clones and misses some; the assay was immunoSEQ multiplex PCR. The sample contains 100,000 to 150,000 clones, 88% of which appear only once. The germline V gene encodes CDR1 MNHEY and CDR2 SVGAGI. The CDR3 spans 13 residues. Trimming removed 6 bases from V and 4 bases from J; junction bases left unmatched: 0. V usage is TRBV6-5 and J usage is TRBJ1-1, with 12 bases fitting TRBD1. The TCR originated in a human donor in a cohort sampled during active COVID-19. The sequenced sample consisted of peripheral blood. CDR3 nucleotide sequence: TGTGCCAGCAGGGGACAGGGGGCCACTGAAGCTTTCTTT. Encoded protein: CASRGQGATEAFF.